These T cell receptor beta chains were read from a single sample in a study of T cells in Graves' hyperthyroidism and ophthalmopathy. A single record per CDR3 protein comes from TCRdb applying MiXCR to the multiplex PCR reads. The data hold some 350,000 distinct CDR3 sequences, with less than 20% observed a single time. Sequencing was carried out using blood. The source of these receptors is a woman aged 18-29 years with Graves' hyperthyroidism that later progressed to Graves' ophthalmopathy. The CDR3 runs from the conserved cysteine through the conserved F or W. D genes are given only for firm matches. Some rows mark clone size as missing; the rest say once, few, many or name a class of expanded clone.

DNA	CDR3	V	J	D	size
TGTGCCAGCACAGTTGAGGGGGGGGCCAAAAACATTCAGTACTTC	CASTVEGGAKNIQYF	TRBV6-2/TRBV6-3	TRBJ2-4	NA	few
TGTGCTAGTGCGGGGTGGAACACTGAAGCTTTCTTT	CASAGWNTEAFF	TRBV12-5	TRBJ1-1	NA	many
TGTGCCAGCAGCCCGACTTGGACCCCCTACGAGCAGTACTTC	CASSPTWTPYEQYF	TRBV28	TRBJ2-7	NA	many
TGCGCCAGCAGCAACGACAGGGGCGCCACTGAAGCTTTCTTT	CASSNDRGATEAFF	TRBV5-1	TRBJ1-1	TRBD1	many
TGCAGTGCTAGAGAGCCAGGGGTTCATGGCTACACCTTC	CSAREPGVHGYTF	TRBV20-1	TRBJ1-2	NA	many
TGTGCCAGCAGCTTATCAACGGGAGGGTACGAGCAGTACTTC	CASSLSTGGYEQYF	TRBV7-9	TRBJ2-7	TRBD2	few
TGTGCCAGCAGTGATAGGTCAGATACGCAGTATTTT	CASSDRSDTQYF	TRBV2	TRBJ2-3	NA	many
TGTGCCAGCAGTTACTCGAAAGGGGCCAACGTCCTGACTTTC	CASSYSKGANVLTF	TRBV6-5	TRBJ2-6	NA	NA
TGCGCCAGCAGCCAAGATGGGCAGGGAGCCACTGAAGCTTTCTTT	CASSQDGQGATEAFF	TRBV4-3	TRBJ1-1	NA	many
TGTGCCAGCAGCTGGGACAGGGGCAACAATGAGCAGTTCTTC	CASSWDRGNNEQFF	TRBV27	TRBJ2-1	TRBD1	NA